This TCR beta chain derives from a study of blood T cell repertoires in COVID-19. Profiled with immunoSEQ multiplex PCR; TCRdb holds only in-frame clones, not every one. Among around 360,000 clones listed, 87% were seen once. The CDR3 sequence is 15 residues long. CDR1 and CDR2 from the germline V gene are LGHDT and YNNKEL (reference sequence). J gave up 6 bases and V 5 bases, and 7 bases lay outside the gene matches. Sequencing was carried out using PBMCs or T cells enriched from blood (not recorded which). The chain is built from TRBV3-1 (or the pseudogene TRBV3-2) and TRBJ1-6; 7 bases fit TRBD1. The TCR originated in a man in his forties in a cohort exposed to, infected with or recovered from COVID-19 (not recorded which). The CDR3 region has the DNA TGTGCCAGCAGCTCCCGGGGGACAGTTAATTCACCCCTCCACTTT. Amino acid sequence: CASSSRGTVNSPLHF.